This T cell receptor beta chain was sequenced during a study of T cells in Graves' hyperthyroidism and ophthalmopathy. Study-level results: Blood held most thyroid clonotypes expanded above 0.001 frequency. Ophthalmopathy cases were set apart from stable hyperthyroidism by a 13 V-J model.

RNA transcripts were the template for amplifying TCR beta CDR3 regions. During a first-round RT-PCR of the TCR CDR3, the HTBI primer set was used. TCRdb independently ran MiXCR on the multiplex PCR reads; one entry per CDR3 protein. The profile shows approximately 400,000 distinct CDR3 sequences, over 12% of them singletons. The V and J ends lost 2 bases and 9 bases, in that order; junction bases with no gene match: 17. The CDR3 sequence is 18 residues long. Germline assignment: CDR1 MNHEY and CDR2 SVGAGI. As concerns this clonotype: Its antigen remains unknown.

The TCR comes from a man aged 50 to 60 with Graves' ophthalmopathy. Sequences were obtained from blood. The gene calls are TRBV6-5 and TRBJ2-5; 11 bases agree with TRBD2. The CDR3 nucleotides read TGTGCCAGCAGTTACCGTAGCGGGAGGGCGTACCAATTGGGAGCCCAGTACTTC. It codes for CASSYRSGRAYQLGAQYF.